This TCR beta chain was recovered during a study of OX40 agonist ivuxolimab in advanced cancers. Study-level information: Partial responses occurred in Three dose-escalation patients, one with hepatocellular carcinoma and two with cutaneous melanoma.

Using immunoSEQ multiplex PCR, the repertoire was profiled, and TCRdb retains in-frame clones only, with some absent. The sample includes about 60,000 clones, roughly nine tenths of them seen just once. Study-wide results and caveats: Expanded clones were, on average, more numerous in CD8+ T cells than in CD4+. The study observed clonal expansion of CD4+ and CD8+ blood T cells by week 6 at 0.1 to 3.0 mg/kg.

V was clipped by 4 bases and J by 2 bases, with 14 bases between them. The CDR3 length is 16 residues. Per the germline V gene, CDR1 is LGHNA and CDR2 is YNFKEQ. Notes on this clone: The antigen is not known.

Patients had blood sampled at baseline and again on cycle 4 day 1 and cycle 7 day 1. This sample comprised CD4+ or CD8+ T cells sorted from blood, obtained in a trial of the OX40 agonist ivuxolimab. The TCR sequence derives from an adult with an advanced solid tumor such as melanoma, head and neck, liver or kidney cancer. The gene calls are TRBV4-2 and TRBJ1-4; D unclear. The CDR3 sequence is CASSPRLMDTNEKLFF. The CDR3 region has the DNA TGTGCCAGCAGCCCCCGCTTGATGGACACTAATGAAAAACTGTTTTTT.